These 17 T cell receptor beta chains share one sample of origin, sequenced in a study of T-cell memory formation after mild COVID-19. TCRdb reprocessed the 5' RACE reads with MiXCR, giving one entry per CDR3 protein. The sample lists tens of thousands of distinct CDR3 sequences; about 7.1% were seen once. Sequencing was performed on PBMCs or a T cell subset sorted from them (not recorded which). All receptors derive from a man younger than 30 who had mild COVID-19 (a few samples of this study predate the infection). Cell type and time point are not known.

This clonotype has at least ten counts. The rearrangement uses TRBV5-4 and TRBJ2-5; a weak D match, TRBD2 (6 bases). The germline CDR1 and CDR2 sequences are SGHNT and YYREEE (reference sequence). This CDR3 comprises 16 residues. Trimming pared 2 bases from V and 5 bases from J, leaving 19 bases between. CDR3 nucleotides: TGTGCCAGCAGCTTCGGCCGCGGAGGGGAGTGGGAGACCCAGTACTTC. This translates into CASSFGRGGEWETQYF.

This clonotype was seen many times. The rearrangement links TRBV7-9 to TRBJ2-6; no reliable D call. With 5 bases removed from V and 2 bases from J, the gap between germline ends came to 13 bases. The germline V gene has CDR1 SEHNR and CDR2 FQNEAQ (reference sequence). The CDR3 is 16 amino acids. DNA for the CDR3: TGTGCCAGCAGCCCTCCCCCAGGAGCTGGGGCCAACGTCCTGACTTTC. Translation gives CASSPPPGAGANVLTF.

This clonotype was detected only a few times. The chain couples TRBV4-2 to TRBJ2-1; 11 bases line up with TRBD2. CDR3 size: 15 residues. The ends lost 3 bases at V and 6 bases at J; junction bases unmatched: 4. CDR1 is LGHNA, CDR2 YNFKEQ, per germline. The CDR3 DNA sequence: TGTGCCAGCAGCCACCTTAGCGGGGGGGCCAATGAGCAGTTCTTC. Residues: CASSHLSGGANEQFF.

V gene TRBV4-3 combines with J gene TRBJ1-2; D remains unclear. Looked up from germline, CDR1 is LGHNA and CDR2 is YSLEER. The CDR3 is 13 amino acids. The V end lost 0 bases, the J end lost 4 bases, and 6 bases lay between the germline ends. This CDR3 is CASSQDPGYGYTF. In nucleotides, the CDR3 is TGCGCCAGCAGCCAAGATCCCGGCTATGGCTACACCTTC.

This clonotype occurred many times. The chain recombines TRBV5-1 with TRBJ2-3; 11 bases align to TRBD1. Germline CDR1 reads SGHRS; CDR2 reads YFSETQ. V trimming: 2 bases; J trimming: 3 bases; junction bases outside the gene matches: 5. The CDR3 covers 16 residues. Here the CDR3 DNA reads TGCGCCAGCAGCTTAGATGGGACAGGGGGTACAGATACGCAGTATTTT. Translating it yields CASSLDGTGGTDTQYF.

A few counts support this clonotype. V usage is TRBV6-1 and J usage is TRBJ2-2, with a possible D match to TRBD2 (6 bases). The ends were cut back, 4 bases at V and 4 bases at J, with 10 bases in the middle. CDR1 and CDR2 (germline): MNHNS, SASEGT. The CDR3 has 14 residues. CDR3 sequence reads: CASSGGLGTGELFF. In DNA, the CDR3 is TGTGCCAGCAGTGGGGGACTTGGCACCGGGGAGCTGTTTTTT.

This chain joins TRBV20-1 and TRBJ1-5; D ambiguous. In germline, CDR1 is DFQATT, CDR2 SNEGSKA (reference sequence). Deletions cut 6 bases from V and 8 bases from J, with 17 bases between. The CDR3 is 13 amino acids. As DNA, the CDR3 is TGCAGTGCGACCTCGGACGGTGGGAAGCCCCAGCATTTT. Its translation is CSATSDGGKPQHF.

This clonotype appeared a few times. The chain has TRBV4-1 and TRBJ1-3, with D unclear. Trimming removed 0 bases from V and 2 bases from J, with 14 bases in between. Germline-derived CDR1 and CDR2 are MGHRA and YSYEKL. CDR3 length: 17 residues. In nucleotides, the CDR3 is TGCGCCAGCAGCCAAGAGCTCGGGCAGGCGACTGGAAACACCATATATTTT. Encoded protein: CASSQELGQATGNTIYF.

This clonotype showed up many times. The J gene is TRBJ2-3, the V gene TRBV20-1; 11 nucleotides align to TRBD2. The CDR3 totals 16 residues. Germline V gene lookup returns CDR1 DFQATT and CDR2 SNEGSKA (reference sequence). With 3 bases clipped from V and 1 base from J, the junction kept 6 bases outside the gene matches. The chain's CDR3 is CSASGLAGGRTDTQYF. Here the CDR3 DNA reads TGCAGTGCTAGCGGTCTAGCGGGGGGCCGCACAGATACGCAGTATTTT.

The chain uses TRBV7-9 and TRBJ1-1; D is unclear. V was cut by 3 bases and J by 6 bases, with 8 bases left in between. Germline CDR1 SEHNR, CDR2 FQNEAQ (reference sequence). The CDR3 extends over 12 amino acids. The CDR3 loop is CASSFIGPEAFF. CDR3 in DNA: TGTGCCAGCAGCTTCATCGGGCCTGAAGCTTTCTTT.

This clonotype was picked up many times. The CDR3 protein is CASSYSPGDEKLFF. The CDR3 nucleotides are TGTGCCAGCAGTTACTCGCCGGGGGACGAAAAACTGTTTTTT. The chain carries TRBV6-5 and TRBJ1-4; tentative D call: TRBD1 (5 bases). Trimming stripped 0 bases from V and 8 bases from J, with 10 bases between. CDR1 and CDR2 from the germline V gene are MNHEY and SVGAGI. The CDR3 is 14 residues long.

The gene calls are TRBV7-9 and TRBJ2-7, with D unresolved. The CDR3 has 14 residues. CDR1 and CDR2 (germline): SEHNR, FQNEAQ (reference sequence). The ends were cut back, 5 bases at V and 3 bases at J, with 14 bases in the middle. CDR3 residues: CASSPTGPHYEQYV. CDR3 sequence (DNA): TGTGCCAGCAGCCCCACCGGGCCGCACTACGAGCAGTACGTC.

CDR3 bases: TGCAGCGTTGAAAGGGGGCGAGGGTACCAAGAGACCCAGTACTTC. Its translation: CSVERGRGYQETQYF. V usage is TRBV29-1 and J usage is TRBJ2-5, with 7 bases identical to TRBD1. J gave up 0 bases and V 2 bases, and 6 bases lay outside the gene matches. Germline V CDR1 and CDR2: SQVTM, ANQGSEA. The CDR3 covers 15 residues.

The sample holds a few counts of this clonotype. This chain connects TRBV20-1 to TRBJ1-3; no firm D call. Trimming cost V 2 bases and J 2 bases, with 16 bases left between them. The V gene's germline CDR1 is DFQATT and CDR2 SNEGSKA (reference sequence). The CDR3 is 16 amino acids. CDR3 sequence reads: CSARKTVEDPGNTIYF. CDR3 nucleotide sequence: TGCAGTGCTAGAAAGACTGTCGAGGACCCTGGAAACACCATATATTTT.

The chain carries TRBV7-8 and TRBJ1-1, with D maybe TRBD1 (6 bases). Trimming took 6 bases from V and 0 from J, leaving 14 bases between them. The CDR3 has 15 residues. In germline, CDR1 is SGHVS, CDR2 FQNEAQ. This chain's CDR3 is CASSSRAGVNTEAFF. In nucleotides, the CDR3 is TGTGCCAGCAGTTCCAGAGCAGGGGTGAACACTGAAGCTTTCTTT.

A word on this clonotype: A single base separates this from a much larger clone, so it may be a read error. V usage is TRBV5-1 and J usage is TRBJ2-1; maybe TRBD2 (6 bases). The CDR3 length is 15 residues. CDR1 and CDR2 (germline): SGHRS, YFSETQ. In nucleotides, the CDR3 is TGCGCCCGCAGCCGTGGGGGGAGCTCCTACAATGAGCAGTTCTTC. Translating gives CARSRGGSSYNEQFF.

This clonotype showed up just a few times. The chain has TRBV20-1 and TRBJ2-5, with 9 nucleotides matching TRBD1. The length of the CDR3 is 15 residues. V shed 6 bases, J shed 5 bases, and the junction held 13 bases outside the gene matches. Germline V gene lookup returns CDR1 DFQATT and CDR2 SNEGSKA (reference sequence). Written as DNA, the CDR3 is TGCAGTGCCCCTCGGACAGGGGACGGGGGGGAGACCCAGTACTTC. Its protein is CSAPRTGDGGETQYF.